This T cell receptor beta chain was captured in a study of blood T cells in healthy people across ages. Study-wide points: Nothing was known about donor CMV status, and this possibly confounded expanded clonotype changes. There were more naive CD4+ cells and higher diversity in long-lived donors than in aged donors.

Next came a second PCR, run for 7 to 11 cycles, which used a sample-barcoded 5' primer along with a J-beta primer mix. TCRdb re-analysed the 5' RACE reads in MiXCR, keeping a single row per CDR3 protein. Altogether about 640,000 distinct CDR3 sequences are present, roughly 50% being singletons, with the ten largest covering about two fifths. Germline CDR1 reads SNHLY; CDR2 reads FYNNEI. Trimming took 6 bases from V and 9 from J; bases not matched to a gene: 11. The CDR3 runs 15 residues. To note about this clonotype: Its antigen remains unknown.

The clonotype comes from a man aged 55-75 years in good health. This rearrangement joins TRBV2 to TRBJ2-5, with TRBD2 matching 12 bases. The sequenced sample consisted of blood. CDR3 sequence (DNA): TGTGCCAGCAGGGAGCTAGCGGGGGGGCTGGAGGCCCAGTACTTC. Amino acid sequence: CASRELAGGLEAQYF. Full variable domain (outside the CDR3, taken from reference TRBV2 and TRBJ2-5): EPEVTQTPSHQVTQMGQEVILRCVPISNHLYFYWYRQILGQKVEFLVSFYNNEISEKSEIFDDQFSVERPDGSNFTLKIRSTKLEDSAMYFCASRELAGGLEAQYFGPGTRLLVL.